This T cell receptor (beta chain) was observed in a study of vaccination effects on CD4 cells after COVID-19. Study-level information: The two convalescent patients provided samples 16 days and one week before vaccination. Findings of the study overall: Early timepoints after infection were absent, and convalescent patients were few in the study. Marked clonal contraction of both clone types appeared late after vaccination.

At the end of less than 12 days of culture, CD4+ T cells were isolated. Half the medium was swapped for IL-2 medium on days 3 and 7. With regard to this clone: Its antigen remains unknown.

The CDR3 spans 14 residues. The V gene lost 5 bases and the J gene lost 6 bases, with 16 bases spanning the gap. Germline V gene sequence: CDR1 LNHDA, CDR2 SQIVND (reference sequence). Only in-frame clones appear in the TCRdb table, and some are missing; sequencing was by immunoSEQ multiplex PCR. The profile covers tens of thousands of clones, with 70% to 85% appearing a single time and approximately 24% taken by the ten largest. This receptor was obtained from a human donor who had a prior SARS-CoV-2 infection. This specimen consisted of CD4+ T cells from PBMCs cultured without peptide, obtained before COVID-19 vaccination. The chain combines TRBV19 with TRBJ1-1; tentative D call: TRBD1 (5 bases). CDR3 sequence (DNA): TGTGCCAGTAGTCAGGCAGGGACGTTTGCTGAAGCTTTCTTT. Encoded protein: CASSQAGTFAEAFF.